This record looks at one T cell receptor (beta chain) sequence and its context. Between the trimmed V and J ends, which lost 5 bases and 6 bases, there was a span of 8 bases. The CDR3 is 12 amino acids. Germline lookup yields CDR1 MDHEN and CDR2 SYDVKM. Original processing notes: Amplification from reference gene primers served as the basis for estimated nucleated cell counts. Method: immunoSEQ multiplex PCR; TCRdb's copy keeps in-frame clones and lacks some. The D gene and trimming were derived from the DNA, and the V and J assignments and clone size from that table. This table has more than 75,000 clones, around 85% appearing once. These data originate in a study of blood T cell repertoires in COVID-19. Study-level background: Samples came from the United States, Italy and Spain, spanning acute and convalescent COVID-19. T cells, B-cell-depleted T cells, or PBMCs provided the cDNA or gDNA that served as material.

Sequences were obtained from peripheral blood. The receptor was derived from a young man with acute or convalescent COVID-19. The chain combines TRBV28 with TRBJ1-5; D is uncertain. DNA of the CDR3: TGTGCCAGCAGTCTCGCGGGTCAGCCCCAGCATTTT. This codes for CASSLAGQPQHF.